A single sample is the source of the 13 T cell receptor beta chains below, sequenced in a study of vaccination effects on CD4 cells after COVID-19. Which antigens these TCRs recognize remains unknown. Sequenced by immunoSEQ multiplex PCR; TCRdb stores in-frame clones only, minus some. The table records about 51,000 clones, about 74% of them present only once. Around day 10 of culture, CD4+ T cells were separated out. Sequencing was performed on CD4+ T cells from PBMCs cultured without peptide, taken before COVID-19 vaccination. These receptors came from a human donor who had a prior SARS-CoV-2 infection.

This rearrangement joins TRBV5-1 to TRBJ2-6; D gene ambiguous. The V gene's germline CDR1 is SGHRS and CDR2 YFSETQ. Trimming left V 0 bases short and J 0 bases short, with 10 bases between. The CDR3 loop spans 17 amino acids. The CDR3 nucleotides are TGCGCCAGCAGCTTGGTTCCGAGTTTCTCTGGGGCCAACGTCCTGACTTTC. This gives the protein CASSLVPSFSGANVLTF.

This clone was recorded a few times. V is TRBV5-1 and J is TRBJ2-1; TRBD2 aligns across 14 bases. Germline V CDR1 and CDR2: SGHRS, YFSETQ. CDR3 length: 16 amino acids. Germline trimming cut 4 bases from V and 7 bases from J; bases unmatched to any gene: 7. The CDR3 bases are TGCGCCAGCAGCCCTCCGACTAGCGGGGGGGCGAATGAGCAGTTCTTC. Its protein is CASSPPTSGGANEQFF.

This clone was counted only a few times. V and J are TRBV2 and TRBJ1-6; 7 bases agree with TRBD1. The trim removed 6 bases at V and 7 bases at J, leaving 15 bases unmatched. This CDR3 spans 17 amino acids. Germline lookup yields CDR1 SNHLY and CDR2 FYNNEI. The CDR3 is CASRALDRDRWNSPLHF. CDR3 sequence (DNA): TGTGCCAGCAGGGCCCTCGACAGGGATCGATGGAATTCACCCCTCCACTTT.

V and J are TRBV4-1 and TRBJ2-1; 9 bases are shared with TRBD2. Germline CDR1 is MGHRA and CDR2 is YSYEKL. The CDR3 covers 19 residues. V lost 3 bases and J lost 0; bases outside the gene matches: 12. As DNA, the CDR3 is TGCGCCAGCAGCCAGCGTATTGCGGGGGGGTTTAGCTCCTACAATGAGCAGTTCTTC. Translated: CASSQRIAGGFSSYNEQFF.

The chain combines TRBV18 with TRBJ1-3; 9 positions match TRBD1. Germline V CDR1 and CDR2: KGHSH, LQKENI. Germline trimming cut 2 bases from V and 0 bases from J; bases unmatched to any gene: 8. CDR3 length equals 18 residues. CDR3 amino acids: CASSPGTGYGVSGNTIYF. The CDR3 DNA is TGTGCCAGCTCACCAGGGACAGGGTATGGAGTCTCTGGAAACACCATATATTTT.

This rearrangement joins TRBV7-2 to TRBJ1-2, with D perhaps matching TRBD1 (5 bases). The germline gives CDR1 SGHTA, CDR2 FQGNSA. The V gene lost 7 bases and the J gene lost 1 base, with 16 bases spanning the gap. The CDR3 contains 15 residues. CDR3 sequence: CASTGRAEFNYGYTF. CDR3 DNA: TGTGCCAGCACGGGCAGGGCAGAATTTAACTATGGCTACACCTTC.

This sequence joins TRBV4-1 and TRBJ2-3; D not certain. This CDR3 contains 13 residues. CDR1 and CDR2 from the germline V gene are MGHRA and YSYEKL. V was clipped by 0 bases and J by 4 bases, with 5 bases between them. In DNA form, the CDR3 reads TGCGCCAGCAGCCAAGAAAGGCCAGATACGCAGTATTTT. The encoded protein is CASSQERPDTQYF.

The chain links TRBV2 to TRBJ2-3, with TRBD1 as a possible D gene (6 bases). The CDR3 runs to 14 residues. The V and J ends lost 7 bases and 0 bases respectively, with 11 bases between them. Germline V gives CDR1 SNHLY, CDR2 FYNNEI. CDR3 loop: CASNRESSTDTQYF. The CDR3 DNA is TGTGCCAGCAACAGGGAATCTAGCACAGATACGCAGTATTTT.

CDR3 loop: CASSRNLHETSGKLQGTQYF. The CDR3 DNA reads as TGTGCCAGCAGCCGAAACCTCCACGAAACTAGCGGGAAACTGCAGGGGACCCAGTACTTC. V usage is TRBV4-2 and J usage is TRBJ2-5, with 10 bases matching TRBD2. Germline values: CDR1 LGHNA, CDR2 YNFKEQ. The CDR3 consists of 20 residues. The junction had 24 bases not matched to a gene; V was cut back by 4 bases and J by 7 bases.

This clone was counted once. The chain joins TRBV5-4 to TRBJ2-5; unclear D gene. V was shortened by 3 bases and J by 7 bases, with 16 bases between the two germline ends. The germline CDR1 and CDR2 sequences are SGHNT and YYREEE (reference sequence). This CDR3 has 14 residues. CDR3 nucleotides: TGTGCCAGCAGCTCAGCACTCCACCCGGGGACCCAGTACTTC. This gives the protein CASSSALHPGTQYF.

This clone showed up just a few times. The chain couples TRBV2 to TRBJ1-1; the D is unclear. Germline V lookup: CDR1 SNHLY, CDR2 FYNNEI. Between the trimmed V and J ends, which lost 7 bases and 4 bases, there was a span of 7 bases. There are 11 residues in the CDR3. This CDR3 is CASMRVTEAFF. CDR3 bases: TGTGCCAGCATGAGGGTCACTGAAGCTTTCTTT.

DNA for the CDR3: TGTGCCAGCAGTTTGGCTTCGGGCGTAAACATTCAGTACTTC. Residues: CASSLASGVNIQYF. This sequence joins TRBV6-5 and TRBJ2-4; D gene ambiguous. V was clipped by 4 bases and J by 6 bases, with 13 bases between them. The CDR3 loop spans 14 amino acids. Germline V gives CDR1 MNHEY, CDR2 SVGAGI.

This chain uses TRBV13 with TRBJ1-1, with D maybe TRBD1 (5 bases). Germline CDR1 is PRHDT and CDR2 is FYEKMQ (reference sequence). V lost 2 bases to trimming and J lost 3 bases, with 13 bases between them. This CDR3 spans 15 amino acids. The CDR3 loop is CASSLKFWGDTEAFF. The CDR3 DNA reads as TGTGCCAGCAGCTTAAAGTTTTGGGGGGACACTGAAGCTTTCTTT.